The 28 T cell receptor beta chains presented below share a single source sample, sequenced in a study of T cell responses to AZD1222 COVID-19 vaccine. Sequenced by immunoSEQ multiplex PCR; TCRdb stores in-frame clones only, minus some. The sample has 100,000 to 150,000 clones; roughly 90% are singletons. The sample here was peripheral blood, taken on day 0 of AZD1222 vaccination. The receptors were sampled from an adult in good health.

The rearrangement joins TRBV11-2 to TRBJ2-5; no firm D call. The germline V and J ends were trimmed by 4 bases and 4 bases, with 13 bases remaining between them. CDR3 length: 14 amino acids. Germline V gene lookup returns CDR1 SGHAT and CDR2 FQNNGV. CDR3 in DNA: TGTGCCAGCAGCTCGCGGACGTGGGGAGAGACCCAGTACTTC. Amino acid sequence: CASSSRTWGETQYF.

The V call is TRBV28, the J call TRBJ2-7, with D perhaps TRBD1 or TRBD2 (7 bases each). This CDR3 has 15 amino acids. The germline V gene has CDR1 MDHEN and CDR2 SYDVKM. Between the trimmed V and J ends, which lost 4 bases and 3 bases, there was a span of 16 bases. This CDR3 is CASSSQGGVDYEQYF. The CDR3 DNA sequence: TGTGCCAGCAGTTCGCAGGGGGGGGTCGACTACGAGCAGTACTTC.

J is TRBJ1-2 and V is TRBV6-4; TRBD1 matches at 12 bases. Germline V gene lookup returns CDR1 MRHNA and CDR2 SNTAGT. Trimming removed 4 bases from V and 6 bases from J; junction bases left unmatched: 6. This CDR3 spans 15 amino acids. In DNA form, the CDR3 reads TGTGCCAGCAGTGCCACCGGGACAGGGGGCGATGGCTACACCTTC. It specifies CASSATGTGGDGYTF.

The rearrangement links TRBV7-2 to TRBJ2-2; possibly TRBD1 for D (5 bases). This CDR3 has 14 amino acids. The V and J ends lost 5 bases and 6 bases respectively, with 13 bases between them. Germline values: CDR1 SGHTA, CDR2 FQGNSA. This CDR3 is CASSPGPRSGELFF. CDR3 DNA: TGTGCCAGCAGCCCAGGGCCACGGTCCGGGGAGCTGTTTTTT.

The rearrangement links TRBV19 to TRBJ2-6; no firm D call. The CDR3 covers 17 residues. The V and J ends lost 6 bases and 0 bases respectively, with 15 bases between them. CDR1 LNHDA and CDR2 SQIVND come from the germline V gene (reference sequence). The chain's CDR3 is CASSQVGLSSGANVLTF. The DNA for the CDR3 is TGTGCCAGTAGCCAAGTGGGCCTCAGCTCTGGGGCCAACGTCCTGACTTTC.

The V and J genes are TRBV7-9 and TRBJ2-2; D not resolved. Germline V lookup: CDR1 SEHNR, CDR2 FQNEAQ (reference sequence). V was pared by 1 base and J by 3 bases, with 15 bases between. CDR3 size: 17 residues. CDR3 amino acids: CASSLGLASRDTGELFF. The CDR3 nucleotides read TGTGCCAGCAGCTTAGGCCTGGCCTCTCGGGACACCGGGGAGCTGTTTTTT.

The chain employs TRBV5-4 and TRBJ2-2; 8 bases are shared with TRBD2. The CDR3 contains 17 residues. Per germline, CDR1 SGHNT and CDR2 YYREEE (reference sequence). Trimming took 4 bases from V and 5 from J; bases not matched to a gene: 13. The CDR3, as DNA: TGTGCCAGCAGCCCCGGCGGGGGGCGGGGGGTTACCGGGGAGCTGTTTTTT. This gives the protein CASSPGGGRGVTGELFF. Drawing the rest from reference TRBV5-4 and TRBJ2-2, the complete variable domain is ETGVTQSPTHLIKTRGQQVTLRCSSQSGHNTVSWYQQALGQGPQFIFQYYREEENGRGNFPPRFSGLQFPNYSSELNVNALELDDSALYLCASSPGGGRGVTGELFFGEGSRLTVL.

This rearrangement joins TRBV30 to TRBJ1-1; 8 nucleotides line up with TRBD1. The CDR3 covers 14 residues. Unmatched junction bases numbered 13, after V lost 3 bases and J lost 10 bases. CDR1 GTSNPN and CDR2 SVGIG come from the germline V gene (reference sequence). As DNA, the CDR3 is TGTGCCTGGAGCGCACGTAGGGGGACAGGTGGAGCTTTCTTT. Protein sequence: CAWSARRGTGGAFF.

The chain couples TRBV2 to TRBJ2-5; D perhaps matches TRBD1 (5 bases). With 7 bases removed from V and 1 base from J, the gap between germline ends came to 10 bases. The germline gives CDR1 SNHLY, CDR2 FYNNEI. The CDR3 loop spans 13 amino acids. The CDR3 region is CASTAGLQETQYF. CDR3 sequence (DNA): TGTGCCAGCACCGCAGGGCTCCAAGAGACCCAGTACTTC.

The chain employs TRBV27 and TRBJ2-7; TRBD1 matches at 7 bases. V trimming: 3 bases; J trimming: 2 bases; junction bases outside the gene matches: 7. This CDR3 spans 15 amino acids. The V gene's germline CDR1 is MNHEY and CDR2 SMNVEV (reference sequence). This CDR3 is CASSFMRDSPYEQYF. The CDR3 DNA sequence: TGTGCCAGCAGTTTCATGAGGGACAGCCCCTACGAGCAGTACTTC.

CDR3 protein: CASTGGPLNEQFF. The DNA of the CDR3 is TGTGCCAGTACTGGGGGCCCTCTGAATGAGCAGTTCTTC. The V call is TRBV19, the J call TRBJ2-1; D is possibly TRBD1 (6 bases). Germline CDR1 and CDR2: LNHDA and SQIVND (reference sequence). CDR3 size: 13 residues. The V end lost 7 bases, the J end lost 7 bases, and 14 bases lay between the germline ends.

This clone came up many times. The chain combines TRBV6-4 with TRBJ2-1; 8 nucleotides line up with TRBD1. Germline V gene data show CDR1 as MRHNA and CDR2 as SNTAGT. The CDR3 runs 15 residues. V dropped 0 bases and J dropped 6; count of bases not matched to a gene: 4. CDR3 sequence (DNA): TGTGCCAGCAGTGACTCGGCGCAGGGGGCCAATGAGCAGTTCTTC. As protein: CASSDSAQGANEQFF.

V gene TRBV4-2 combines with J gene TRBJ2-3; 11 bases fit TRBD2. The CDR3 runs 19 residues. Germline CDR1 LGHNA, CDR2 YNFKEQ. The V segment lost 0 bases and the J segment 0 bases; nucleotides outside the gene matches: 8. The CDR3 here is CASSQDGQSSGGSTDTQYF. CDR3 bases: TGTGCCAGCAGCCAAGACGGACAATCTAGCGGGGGGAGCACAGATACGCAGTATTTT.

In nucleotides, the CDR3 is TGTGCCAGTGCGTTTAGCAATCAGCCCCAGCATTTT. Its translation: CASAFSNQPQHF. The V gene is TRBV19, the J gene TRBJ1-5; no reliable D call. CDR1 is LNHDA, CDR2 SQIVND, per germline (reference sequence). Trimming removed 8 bases at V and 0 bases at J, with 5 bases between. The CDR3 spans 12 residues.

The CDR3 loop is CASSSPPGEAFF. The CDR3 nucleotides are TGTGCCAGCAGTTCCCCTCCCGGTGAAGCTTTCTTT. The chain couples TRBV12-3 or TRBV12-4 to TRBJ1-1; no definite D call. V was trimmed by 4 bases and J by 7 bases, leaving 10 bases between them. CDR3 length: 12 residues.

The V call is TRBV11-2, the J call TRBJ1-1; 7 bases map to TRBD1. CDR3 length: 17 amino acids. CDR1 is SGHAT and CDR2 is FQNNGV in the germline V gene. The V and J ends lost 4 bases and 3 bases, in that order; junction bases with no gene match: 14. The CDR3 DNA is TGTGCCAGCAGCTACGGGAAAGGAACAGGGGAGGACACTGAAGCTTTCTTT. Translated, it gives CASSYGKGTGEDTEAFF.

In DNA, the CDR3 is TGCGCCAGCAGCGCCACTGACACCACAGATACGCAGTATTTT. It translates to CASSATDTTDTQYF. The chain combines TRBV4-1 with TRBJ2-3; D remains unclear. This CDR3 is 14 amino acids long. The V end lost 5 bases, the J end lost 2 bases, and 11 bases lay between the germline ends. CDR1 and CDR2 from the germline V gene are MGHRA and YSYEKL.

This chain uses TRBV4-2 with TRBJ2-3; TRBD2 agrees at 8 bases. CDR1 and CDR2 (germline): LGHNA, YNFKEQ. The CDR3 sequence is 17 residues long. V shed 1 base and J 6 bases; nucleotides not matched to a gene: 12. CDR3 protein: CASSQAWRGADQDTQYF. CDR3 DNA sequence: TGTGCCAGCAGCCAAGCCTGGCGGGGGGCAGATCAGGATACGCAGTATTTT.

The chain has TRBV7-8 and TRBJ2-7; 7 nucleotides match TRBD1. The J segment lost 5 bases and the V segment lost 1 base, leaving 5 bases of the junction unmatched. The CDR3 is 14 residues long. Per germline, CDR1 SGHVS and CDR2 FQNEAQ. The CDR3 DNA reads TGTGCCAGCAGCTTAGGAGGGGGCGATCACGAGCAGTACTTC. Translating it yields CASSLGGGDHEQYF.

As regards this clone: The identical CDR3 is also encoded by other nucleotide sequences in the sample. The chain employs TRBV12-3 or TRBV12-4 and TRBJ1-1; perhaps TRBD1 as D (5 bases). This CDR3 comprises 13 residues. The V and J ends lost 6 bases and 1 base respectively, with 9 bases between them. Here the CDR3 reads CASSLRGNTEAFF. CDR3 DNA sequence: TGTGCCAGCAGCCTGAGGGGGAACACTGAAGCTTTCTTT.

V and J are TRBV5-1 and TRBJ2-3; TRBD2 aligns across 10 bases. The CDR3 is 16 amino acids. The germline V gene has CDR1 SGHRS and CDR2 YFSETQ. The V and J ends lost 0 bases and 5 bases, in that order; junction bases with no gene match: 6. CDR3 coding DNA: TGCGCCAGCAGCTTGGCCCGAGCGGGGGGGCAAGATACGCAGTATTTT. It specifies CASSLARAGGQDTQYF. The full variable domain, in which reference TRBV5-1 and TRBJ2-3 provide the parts outside the CDR3, is KAGVTQTPRYLIKTRGQQVTLSCSPISGHRSVSWYQQTPGQGLQFLFEYFSETQRNKGNFPGRFSGRQFSNSRSEMNVSTLELGDSALYLCASSLARAGGQDTQYFGPGTRLTVL.

V usage is TRBV19 and J usage is TRBJ1-3; D is perhaps TRBD1 (6 bases). In germline, CDR1 is LNHDA, CDR2 SQIVND (reference sequence). The CDR3 runs 18 residues. V was pared by 3 bases and J by 3 bases, with 21 bases between. CDR3 sequence (DNA): TGTGCCAGTAGTATTGGAATTTTGCGGGGGGCTCGTGGAAACACCATATATTTT. Protein sequence: CASSIGILRGARGNTIYF.

This chain joins TRBV15 and TRBJ2-5; weak D call: TRBD2 (7 bases). Germline CDR1 is LNHNV and CDR2 is YYDKDF (reference sequence). The germline V and J ends were trimmed by 0 bases and 4 bases, with 15 bases remaining between them. This CDR3 is built from 16 residues. The CDR3 DNA sequence: TGTGCCACCAGCAGAGATTGGGGGGGCAACTCAGAGACCCAGTACTTC. It is translated as CATSRDWGGNSETQYF.

Concerning this clone: This specimen includes other DNA sequences encoding the same CDR3. This sequence joins TRBV28 and TRBJ1-2; D is unresolved. The CDR3 totals 12 residues. Germline CDR1 reads MDHEN; CDR2 reads SYDVKM. V was cut by 2 bases and J by 5 bases, with 6 bases left in between. The CDR3 region has the DNA TGTGCCAGCAGTTTAAGTAGGTATGGCTACACCTTC. Amino acids: CASSLSRYGYTF.

The gene calls are TRBV7-8 and TRBJ1-2; D is perhaps TRBD1 (5 bases). Between the trimmed V and J ends, which lost 5 bases and 0 bases, there was a span of 16 bases. CDR1 and CDR2 (germline): SGHVS, FQNEAQ. The CDR3 is 16 amino acids. The CDR3 DNA reads TGTGCCAGCAGCCACAATCGACAGAAAACTAACTATGGCTACACCTTC. It is translated as CASSHNRQKTNYGYTF.

The chain employs TRBV6-5 and TRBJ2-1, with 9 nucleotides matching TRBD1. Per germline, CDR1 MNHEY and CDR2 SVGAGI. This CDR3 has 14 residues. V gave up 4 bases and J gave up 6 bases; unmatched junction bases: 4. The DNA for the CDR3 is TGTGCCAGCAGTTTCGGGACAGGGCCCAATGAGCAGTTCTTC. Translating gives CASSFGTGPNEQFF.

The gene calls are TRBV27 and TRBJ2-3; tentative D call: TRBD2 (6 bases). The V and J ends lost 6 bases and 2 bases respectively, with 18 bases between them. Germline V gives CDR1 MNHEY, CDR2 SMNVEV (reference sequence). The CDR3 contains 16 residues. This CDR3 is CASRRTRDPNTDTQYF. For the CDR3, the DNA is TGTGCCAGCAGGAGGACGCGGGACCCTAACACAGATACGCAGTATTTT.

The chain combines TRBV7-9 with TRBJ1-1; TRBD1 might be the D (5 bases). There are 13 residues in the CDR3. Between the trimmed V and J ends, which lost 3 bases and 8 bases, there was a span of 13 bases. CDR1 and CDR2 from the germline V gene are SEHNR and FQNEAQ (reference sequence). This chain's CDR3 is CASSLARQTEAFF. The CDR3, as DNA: TGTGCCAGCAGCTTGGCTAGACAGACAGAAGCTTTCTTT. Together with reference TRBV7-9 and TRBJ1-1, the CDR3 gives the full variable domain: DTGVSQNPRHKITKRGQNVTFRCDPISEHNRLYWYRQTLGQGPEFLTYFQNEAQLEKSRLLSDRFSAERPKGSFSTLEIQRTEQGDSAMYLCASSLARQTEAFFGQGTRLTVV.